These T cell receptor beta chains were read from a single sample in a study of shared clonotypes between healthy human individuals. Profiling relied on immunoSEQ multiplex PCR, and the TCRdb table lists in-frame clones only, not all of them. The repertoire holds some 2,000,000 clones, with less than 95% as singletons. The specimen was naive CD8+ T cells sorted from blood. The origin of the receptors is a young man in good health. The conserved cysteine and the conserved F or W are not part of the CDR3 here. The order of the fields is CDR3 protein, D gene, V gene. A D gene is named only where the DNA matches it firmly.

ASSQGGRGLDEQF | TRBD1 | TRBV4-1
ASREQGYQETQY | . | TRBV2
ASSIDPQGGSYEQY | . | TRBV5-5
ASSEEQGFDEQY | . | TRBV18
ASSLAGGHEQY | TRBD1 | TRBV11-2
ASSELVGSLETQY | . | TRBV2
ASSLLGLHGDEQF | . | TRBV5-4
ASSLPQAMNTEAF | . | TRBV27
ASSLILTGGAAVWYTEAF | TRBD1 | TRBV5-1
ASRGRGQEKLF | TRBD1 | TRBV30
ASSLVHRYEQY | . | TRBV5-8
ASSEAQGWGYNEQF | . | TRBV6-1
ASSFPGPTADGYT | . | TRBV7-9
ASSQYYQGYNEQF | . | TRBV9
ASSGYGGTYEQY | . | TRBV2
ASSLWLGGYEQY | . | TRBV7-2
ASSPTPYQETQY | . | TRBV27
ASRSGQGSEQY | . | TRBV2
ASSVGTGTSYEQY | TRBD1 | TRBV9
ASSGGTNNYNEQF | . | TRBV13
ASSPGGWVSGGDQETQY | TRBD2 | TRBV4-2
ASSLATLISGNTIY | . | TRBV7-8
ASSGGQGANTEAF | TRBD1 | TRBV9
ASSYSNGQSSEAF | . | TRBV6-5
ASSPVGGESSYEQY | . | TRBV27
ASSIGGAANPYEQY | . | TRBV19
ASSVWGGETQY | . | TRBV4-3
ASRSGLAGTYEQY | TRBD2 | TRBV7-9
ASSSVDSASPGQY | . | TRBV11-1
ASSLVSYEQY | . | TRBV28
ASSSISGVAEAF | . | TRBV7-9
AWSEGQGQETQY | TRBD1 | TRBV30
ASAGSPGQNYGYT | . | TRBV25-1
ASSLFQRGYNEQF | TRBD2 | TRBV13
ASSYSTGEGSYEQY | . | TRBV6-5
ASSFEGTSYEQY | . | TRBV13
ASSGMGQATDTQY | TRBD1 | TRBV28